Following are 25 T cell receptor beta chains from one sample sequenced in a study of blood T cell repertoires in COVID-19. Sequencing was performed with immunoSEQ multiplex PCR; in TCRdb, only in-frame clones are kept and a portion is missing. In the table there are some 210,000 clones, more than 70% of which are singletons. The sample was PBMCs or T cells enriched from blood (not recorded which). The receptors come from a man aged 30 to 39 with acute COVID-19.

This chain links TRBV28 with TRBJ1-2; the match to TRBD1 covers 7 bases. The ends lost 6 bases at V and 4 bases at J; junction bases unmatched: 8. In germline, CDR1 is MDHEN, CDR2 SYDVKM. The CDR3 length is 14 residues. DNA of the CDR3: TGTGCCAGCAGCTCGGACAGGAGGAGCTATGGCTACACCTTC. Translating it yields CASSSDRRSYGYTF.

This clone has only a few counts. V is TRBV28 and J is TRBJ2-1, with 7 positions matching TRBD1. The CDR3 length is 14 residues. In germline, CDR1 is MDHEN, CDR2 SYDVKM. Trimming removed 8 bases from V and 3 bases from J; junction bases left unmatched: 7. In nucleotides, the CDR3 is TGTGCCAGCCCAGGGGACAGCTTCTACAATGAGCAGTTCTTC. This codes for CASPGDSFYNEQFF.

In DNA, the CDR3 is TGTGCCAGCAGTTACAGGGGGCGCGGTGGAAACACCATATATTTT. Encoded protein: CASSYRGRGGNTIYF. The chain combines TRBV6-6 with TRBJ1-3; 7 nucleotides line up with TRBD1. Germline CDR1 MNHNY, CDR2 SVGAGI (reference sequence). This CDR3 region has 15 residues. V lost 2 bases and J lost 3; bases outside the gene matches: 4.

This rearrangement joins TRBV7-7 to TRBJ2-3; D unresolved. Germline V gives CDR1 SSHAT, CDR2 FNYEAQ (reference sequence). This CDR3 region has 15 residues. Trimming took 1 base from V and 0 from J, leaving 8 bases between them. CDR3 sequence (DNA): TGTGCCAGCAGCTTAGACAGCTCTAGCACAGATACGCAGTATTTT. Translation: CASSLDSSSTDTQYF.

J is TRBJ1-1 and V is TRBV14; 7 bases fit TRBD1. Germline V gives CDR1 SGHDN, CDR2 FVKESK. The CDR3 contains 15 residues. V dropped 2 bases and J dropped 5; count of bases not matched to a gene: 8. The CDR3 reads CASSQTTGKGTEAFF. The CDR3 DNA is TGTGCCAGCAGCCAAACGACAGGGAAAGGAACTGAAGCTTTCTTT.

The table lists this clone with a few counts. This chain links TRBV14 with TRBJ1-6; D gene ambiguous. V lost 4 bases, J lost 8 bases, and 9 bases lay in between. The CDR3 consists of 13 residues. Germline CDR1 SGHDN, CDR2 FVKESK. CDR3 DNA sequence: TGTGCCAGCAGCCCGCGGGAAGATTCACCCCTCCACTTT. Its protein product is CASSPREDSPLHF.

V usage is TRBV7-6 and J usage is TRBJ2-7; 7 nucleotides line up with TRBD1. The CDR3 sequence is 15 residues long. CDR1 and CDR2 (germline): SGHVS, FNYEAQ. V lost 5 bases, J lost 3 bases, and 10 bases stayed unmatched. CDR3 in DNA: TGTGCCAGCAGCATAAAACCGGGACAGTTCTACGAGCAGTACTTC. It codes for CASSIKPGQFYEQYF.

J is TRBJ2-7 and V is TRBV15; 10 nucleotides line up with TRBD2. V trimming: 0 bases; J trimming: 6 bases; junction bases outside the gene matches: 5. CDR3 size: 15 residues. CDR1 is LNHNV and CDR2 is YYDKDF in the germline V gene (reference sequence). The CDR3 DNA reads TGTGCCACCAGCAGAGATCTACTAGCGGGGAGCGAGCAGTACTTC. Its translation is CATSRDLLAGSEQYF.

V usage is TRBV6-6 and J usage is TRBJ1-2; TRBD1 is a possible D gene (5 bases). The CDR3 has 15 residues. Germline loops: CDR1 MNHNY, CDR2 SVGAGI (reference sequence). The germline V and J ends were trimmed by 2 bases and 1 base, with 11 bases remaining between them. CDR3 nucleotides: TGTGCCAGCAGTTACAGTAACAGGTTTAACTATGGCTACACCTTC. This gives the protein CASSYSNRFNYGYTF.

The sample holds one count of this clone. CDR3 in DNA: TGTGCCAGCTTTGGGACAGGGGGCGGTGAGCAGTTCTTC. Encoded protein: CASFGTGGGEQFF. The chain joins TRBV7-9 to TRBJ2-1; TRBD1 matches at 12 bases. Unmatched junction bases numbered 5, after V lost 8 bases and J lost 9 bases. CDR3 length: 13 residues. CDR1 SEHNR and CDR2 FQNEAQ come from the germline V gene (reference sequence).

V gene TRBV5-1 combines with J gene TRBJ2-2, with D hard to call. The CDR3 loop spans 15 amino acids. Trimming shortened V by 3 bases and J by 3 bases, and 12 bases separated the two germline ends. Germline-derived CDR1 and CDR2 are SGHRS and YFSETQ. CDR3 in DNA: TGCGCCAGCAGCTCGGCGACTTCCGACACCGGGGAGCTGTTTTTT. Its protein is CASSSATSDTGELFF.

The chain links TRBV3-1 (or the pseudogene TRBV3-2) to TRBJ2-2; D gene uncertain. The V gene lost 2 bases and the J gene lost 7 bases, with 8 bases spanning the gap. Germline CDR1 LGHDT, CDR2 YNNKEL (reference sequence). The CDR3 sequence is 13 residues long. Here the CDR3 reads CASSQPPGGELFF. DNA for the CDR3: TGTGCCAGCAGCCAACCCCCCGGCGGGGAGCTGTTTTTT.

This chain joins TRBV29-1 and TRBJ2-7; 8 nucleotides match TRBD1. The J segment lost 4 bases and the V segment lost 5 bases, leaving 7 bases of the junction unmatched. This CDR3 has 13 residues. Germline V gives CDR1 SQVTM, CDR2 ANQGSEA. DNA for the CDR3: TGCAGCGTTCCAGGGGGCCCGGGTTACGAGCAGTACTTC. This gives the protein CSVPGGPGYEQYF.

The chain has TRBV7-9 and TRBJ2-7; 10 bases are shared with TRBD1. V was pared by 4 bases and J by 5 bases, with 14 bases of the junction left unmatched. Per the germline V gene, CDR1 is SEHNR and CDR2 is FQNEAQ (reference sequence). The CDR3 is made up of 17 amino acids. The CDR3 DNA reads TGTGCCAGCAGCTCTTATATGGGGACAGGGGTTATCAACGAGCAGTACTTC. Its translation is CASSSYMGTGVINEQYF.

CDR3 region: CAWSFVYQTGIYGYTF. CDR3 nucleotides: TGTGCCTGGAGTTTCGTCTACCAGACAGGGATCTATGGCTACACCTTC. The V call is TRBV30, the J call TRBJ1-2, with TRBD1 identical over 7 bases. Trimming took 2 bases from V and 4 from J; bases not matched to a gene: 13. CDR3 length: 16 residues. The germline CDR1 and CDR2 sequences are GTSNPN and SVGIG (reference sequence).

This clone has just a few counts. The chain couples TRBV5-4 to TRBJ2-3; 14 bases are shared with TRBD2. Germline CDR1 reads SGHNT; CDR2 reads YYREEE (reference sequence). The V and J ends lost 0 bases and 1 base, in that order; junction bases with no gene match: 7. This CDR3 is 19 amino acids long. CDR3 nucleotide sequence: TGTGCCAGCAGCTTGGGGGGACTAGCGGGGGAAACCGGCACAGATACGCAGTATTTT. This encodes CASSLGGLAGETGTDTQYF.

CDR3 protein: CASSEGRGVGYEQFF. The CDR3 DNA follows: TGTGCCAGCAGTGAGGGGCGGGGGGTAGGTTATGAGCAGTTCTTC. The chain carries TRBV6-1 and TRBJ2-1, with 8 bases matching TRBD2. The V segment lost 3 bases and the J segment 8 bases; nucleotides outside the gene matches: 9. The CDR3 consists of 15 residues. Per germline, CDR1 MNHNS and CDR2 SASEGT.

CDR3 loop: CASSQEGASGGAYNEQFF. The CDR3 nucleotides are TGCGCCAGCAGCCAAGAAGGGGCTAGCGGGGGGGCCTACAATGAGCAGTTCTTC. The chain employs TRBV4-1 and TRBJ2-1, with TRBD2 matching 12 bases. The germline gives CDR1 MGHRA, CDR2 YSYEKL. The CDR3 has 18 amino acids. After removal of 0 bases from V and 2 bases from J, the junction contained 5 bases not matched to a gene.

This clone is a singleton in its sample. CDR3 loop: CSVPPRDNRGGYTF. CDR3 DNA sequence: TGCAGCGTTCCGCCTCGAGACAACAGGGGTGGCTACACCTTC. The chain carries TRBV29-1 and TRBJ1-2; 7 positions agree with TRBD1. V shed 5 bases and J 7 bases; nucleotides not matched to a gene: 13. The germline V gene encodes CDR1 SQVTM and CDR2 ANQGSEA. This CDR3 has 14 amino acids.

The chain's CDR3 is CASSLIQGLDGYTF. For the CDR3, the DNA is TGTGCCAGCAGCTTAATACAGGGGCTGGATGGCTACACCTTC. The genes are TRBV7-9 and TRBJ1-2; the match to TRBD1 covers 7 bases. The germline V gene has CDR1 SEHNR and CDR2 FQNEAQ (reference sequence). V lost 2 bases and J lost 6; bases outside the gene matches: 6. This CDR3 has 14 amino acids.

The chain employs TRBV15 and TRBJ2-5; TRBD2 matches 7 bases. V lost 7 bases and J lost 5; bases outside the gene matches: 13. Germline V gene lookup returns CDR1 LNHNV and CDR2 YYDKDF (reference sequence). The length of the CDR3 is 15 residues. CDR3 DNA: TGTGCCACCAATCCAACGGGCGGGAGCCACGAGACCCAGTACTTC. Protein product: CATNPTGGSHETQYF.

In its sample, this clone was seen a few times. The J gene is TRBJ1-1, the V gene TRBV14; weak D call: TRBD1 (5 bases). The CDR3 totals 15 residues. V was pared by 0 bases and J by 0 bases, with 8 bases between. CDR1 SGHDN and CDR2 FVKESK come from the germline V gene. The CDR3 protein is CASSQEIGVNTEAFF. CDR3 DNA sequence: TGTGCCAGCAGCCAAGAGATAGGGGTGAACACTGAAGCTTTCTTT.

A remark on this clone: Other DNA sequences in this specimen translate into the identical CDR3. The chain carries TRBV9 and TRBJ2-5, with TRBD1 identical over 10 bases. This CDR3 has 15 amino acids. The V gene end was trimmed by 2 bases and the J gene end by 2 bases; junction bases not matched to a gene: 3. The V gene's germline CDR1 is SGDLS and CDR2 YYNGEE. The CDR3, as DNA: TGTGCCAGCAGCGTGGGACAGGGGTTTCAAGAGACCCAGTACTTC. It specifies CASSVGQGFQETQYF.

CDR3 region: CASSYLGTANEKLFF. CDR3 sequence (DNA): TGTGCCAGCAGCTACTTGGGGACAGCTAATGAAAAACTGTTTTTT. The chain is built from TRBV5-6 and TRBJ1-4, with 7 bases aligning to TRBD1. V was pared by 3 bases and J by 3 bases, with 5 bases of the junction left unmatched. Germline V lookup: CDR1 SGHDT, CDR2 YYEEEE. The CDR3 loop spans 15 amino acids.

Remarks on this clone: This sample includes further DNA sequences coding for the same CDR3. The gene calls are TRBV24-1 and TRBJ2-7; 9 nucleotides line up with TRBD1. Trimming took 6 bases from V and 3 from J; bases not matched to a gene: 5. The CDR3 has 14 residues. Germline CDR1 and CDR2: KGHDR and SFDVKD. This CDR3 is CATSPGQGYYEQYF. CDR3 bases: TGTGCCACCAGTCCTGGACAGGGGTACTACGAGCAGTACTTC.